Listed here are 20 T cell receptor beta chains from one sample, sequenced in a study of OX40 agonist ivuxolimab in advanced cancers. The table came from immunoSEQ multiplex PCR; TCRdb's copy has only in-frame clones and leaves some out. Here the sample spans more than 60,000 clones, 80% to 90% being singletons. The sample was CD4+ or CD8+ T cells sorted from blood, taken in a trial of the OX40 agonist ivuxolimab. These receptor sequences come from an adult with an advanced solid tumor such as melanoma, head and neck, liver or kidney cancer.

This clone was counted a few times. The rearrangement uses TRBV5-1 and TRBJ1-3, with TRBD1 identical over 7 bases. V was pared by 0 bases and J by 8 bases, with 8 bases of the junction left unmatched. The germline gives CDR1 SGHRS, CDR2 YFSETQ. The CDR3 is made up of 15 amino acids. CDR3 region: CASSLGGQIGDTIYF. The CDR3, as DNA: TGCGCCAGCAGCTTGGGGGGACAGATCGGGGACACCATATATTTT.

This chain uses TRBV5-1 with TRBJ2-1, with D unresolved. Germline values: CDR1 SGHRS, CDR2 YFSETQ. V was cut by 0 bases and J by 0 bases, with 7 bases left in between. The CDR3 extends over 15 amino acids. The CDR3 here is CASSLDDRSYNEQFF. Here the CDR3 DNA reads TGCGCCAGCAGCTTGGATGATCGCTCCTACAATGAGCAGTTCTTC.

V usage is TRBV27 and J usage is TRBJ1-5, with D possibly being TRBD1 (5 bases). With 5 bases removed from V and 8 bases from J, the gap between germline ends came to 19 bases. This CDR3 is 15 amino acids long. Germline CDR1 and CDR2: MNHEY and SMNVEV (reference sequence). CDR3 DNA: TGTGCCAGCAGTGAGTCCCCAGGGTTAGGGAAGCCCCAGCATTTT. Protein product: CASSESPGLGKPQHF.

In this sample, this clone turned up a few times. This chain connects TRBV5-1 to TRBJ2-5; 7 bases are shared with TRBD2. This CDR3 is 15 amino acids long. Trimming took 5 bases from V and 5 from J; bases not matched to a gene: 12. CDR1 and CDR2 from the germline V gene are SGHRS and YFSETQ. CDR3 protein: CASRSGAGVSETQYF. For the CDR3, the DNA is TGCGCCAGCAGGAGCGGGGCGGGAGTGTCGGAGACCCAGTACTTC.

J is TRBJ2-1 and V is TRBV9, with 9 bases lining up with TRBD2. Germline CDR1 and CDR2: SGDLS and YYNGEE. The CDR3 totals 17 residues. Trimming at V came to 0 bases and at J to 4 bases, leaving 8 bases not matched to a gene. CDR3 sequence reads: CASSVDTSGYTYNEQFF. CDR3 sequence (DNA): TGTGCCAGCAGCGTAGACACTAGCGGGTATACTTACAATGAGCAGTTCTTC.

The rearrangement links TRBV6-1 to TRBJ1-1, with 11 bases identical to TRBD1. Germline V CDR1 and CDR2: MNHNS, SASEGT. After removal of 6 bases from V and 3 bases from J, the junction contained 6 bases not matched to a gene. This CDR3 region has 15 residues. CDR3 nucleotides: TGTGCCAGCAGCTCTCCGGGACAGGGGGACACTGAAGCTTTCTTT. Translating it yields CASSSPGQGDTEAFF.

This sequence joins TRBV25-1 and TRBJ1-5; weak D call: TRBD1 (5 bases). With 8 bases removed from V and 3 bases from J, the gap between germline ends came to 17 bases. This CDR3 contains 15 residues. In germline, CDR1 is MGHDK, CDR2 SYGVNS. CDR3 nucleotides: TGTGCCAGCTCCTTCGGGTTGACAGTCAATCAGCCCCAGCATTTT. Translation: CASSFGLTVNQPQHF.

This clone appeared a few times. The J gene is TRBJ2-4, the V gene TRBV4-2; maybe TRBD2 (6 bases). This CDR3 region has 16 residues. The V end was cut by 0 bases, the J end by 0 bases, with 9 bases between. Per germline, CDR1 LGHNA and CDR2 YNFKEQ. CDR3 loop: CASSQDPAGAKNIQYF. In nucleotides, the CDR3 is TGTGCCAGCAGCCAAGATCCAGCGGGAGCCAAAAACATTCAGTACTTC.

The chain joins TRBV2 to TRBJ1-5; perhaps TRBD1 as D (6 bases). CDR3 length: 17 amino acids. Germline CDR1 and CDR2: SNHLY and FYNNEI. Trimming shortened V by 5 bases and J by 2 bases, and 19 bases separated the two germline ends. The CDR3 nucleotides read TGTGCCAGCAGTCGACGGGGGGCAGGCAACGGCAATCAGCCCCAGCATTTT. It translates to CASSRRGAGNGNQPQHF.

This chain links TRBV7-3 with TRBJ2-7, with TRBD2 matching over 8 bases. V trimming: 5 bases; J trimming: 0 bases; junction bases outside the gene matches: 6. Germline loops: CDR1 SGHTA, CDR2 FQGTGA. The CDR3 has 15 residues. The CDR3 DNA sequence: TGTGCCAGCAGCCAGGCCGGGACTAGCTCCTACGAGCAGTACTTC. Protein: CASSQAGTSSYEQYF.

V is TRBV29-1 and J is TRBJ2-7; 8 positions agree with TRBD2. This CDR3 is 15 amino acids long. Germline CDR1 and CDR2: SQVTM and ANQGSEA. V lost 5 bases, J lost 1 base, and 10 bases stayed unmatched. The CDR3, as DNA: TGCAGCGTTTGGTTAGCGGGAAGGTTATCCTACGAGCAGTACTTC. Its protein is CSVWLAGRLSYEQYF.

Only one count was recorded for this clone. The V and J genes are TRBV6-1 and TRBJ1-3; no clear D gene. The CDR3 is 14 amino acids. V was pared by 4 bases and J by 4 bases, with 11 bases between. Germline lookup yields CDR1 MNHNS and CDR2 SASEGT. The CDR3: CASSGRSIGNTIYF. As DNA, the CDR3 is TGTGCCAGCAGTGGGAGGAGTATCGGAAACACCATATATTTT.

The chain employs TRBV5-1 and TRBJ1-4; the D gene is possibly TRBD1 (5 bases). The length of the CDR3 is 15 residues. The V end was cut by 0 bases, the J end by 8 bases, with 14 bases between. Germline loops: CDR1 SGHRS, CDR2 YFSETQ. DNA of the CDR3: TGCGCCAGCAGCTTGGATCGGGGCAAAGGCGAAAAACTGTTTTTT. Translating gives CASSLDRGKGEKLFF. The full variable domain, with the rest looked up from reference TRBV5-1 and TRBJ1-4, is KAGVTQTPRYLIKTRGQQVTLSCSPISGHRSVSWYQQTPGQGLQFLFEYFSETQRNKGNFPGRFSGRQFSNSRSEMNVSTLELGDSALYLCASSLDRGKGEKLFFGSGTQLSVL.

The V call is TRBV21-1, the J call TRBJ1-2; the table assigns TRBD1, which was not confirmed against the DNA. TRBV21-1 is listed as a pseudogene. The CDR3 spans 18 residues. The CDR3 coding sequence is TGTGCCAGCAGCAAAGAAGGGGACAGGGAGTTGTCGGGCTATGGCTACACCTTC. Amino acid sequence: CASSKEGDRELSGYGYTF.

The chain couples TRBV11-2 to TRBJ2-7; D gene ambiguous. This CDR3 is built from 14 residues. The V end was cut by 1 base, the J end by 4 bases, with 11 bases between. Germline loops: CDR1 SGHAT, CDR2 FQNNGV. The CDR3 sequence: CASSLGLSPYEQYF. The DNA for the CDR3 is TGTGCCAGCAGCTTAGGGCTATCCCCATACGAGCAGTACTTC.

The chain recombines TRBV27 with TRBJ1-1; the D gene is possibly TRBD1 (6 bases). The germline V gene has CDR1 MNHEY and CDR2 SMNVEV (reference sequence). Trimming cost V 5 bases and J 4 bases, with 14 bases left between them. The CDR3 sequence is 14 residues long. CDR3 bases: TGTGCCAGCAGTCCATCTGGCAGGGGCACTGAAGCTTTCTTT. This encodes CASSPSGRGTEAFF.

The V gene is TRBV5-4, the J gene TRBJ2-7; 12 nucleotides agree with TRBD2. The germline V gene encodes CDR1 SGHNT and CDR2 YYREEE (reference sequence). V trimming: 4 bases; J trimming: 3 bases; junction bases outside the gene matches: 5. The CDR3 extends over 15 amino acids. The CDR3: CASSPKTSGSYEQYF. The CDR3 coding sequence is TGTGCCAGCAGCCCGAAGACTAGCGGGAGCTACGAGCAGTACTTC.

This chain connects TRBV19 to TRBJ2-5; D uncertain. The CDR3 totals 13 residues. Germline CDR1 reads LNHDA; CDR2 reads SQIVND (reference sequence). Trimming took 3 bases from V and 2 from J, leaving 7 bases between them. In DNA, the CDR3 is TGTGCCAGTAGTATCATCGATCAAGAGACCCAGTACTTC. This gives the protein CASSIIDQETQYF.

This chain uses TRBV18 with TRBJ2-1; 11 bases are a match to TRBD2. Germline assignment: CDR1 KGHSH and CDR2 LQKENI. CDR3 length: 18 residues. V lost 3 bases and J lost 0; bases outside the gene matches: 7. Here the CDR3 DNA reads TGTGCCAGCTCACCGGGACTAGCGGACCTTAGCTCCTACAATGAGCAGTTCTTC. Encoded protein: CASSPGLADLSSYNEQFF.

This chain uses TRBV7-2 with TRBJ2-3; TRBD2 agrees at 8 bases. V was clipped by 11 bases and J by 3 bases; unmatched bases: 10. CDR3 length: 14 residues. The germline V gene encodes CDR1 SGHTA and CDR2 FQGNSA. The CDR3 loop reads CAVRAGAGTDTQYF. The CDR3 DNA is TGTGCCGTCCGAGCGGGAGCGGGTACAGATACGCAGTATTTT.